This T cell receptor beta chain emerged from a study of cytomegalovirus exposure and HLA in healthy donors. Primers included in the PCR were 60 Vbeta and 13 Jbeta primers. Sequencing used immunoSEQ multiplex PCR; TCRdb keeps in-frame clones, though not all of them. The table shows fewer than 200,000 clones, with roughly 70% occurring only once. CDR3 size: 15 residues. Germline V gene data show CDR1 as SGHRS and CDR2 as YFSETQ. V shed 0 bases and J 0 bases; nucleotides not matched to a gene: 2. Sequencing was carried out using PBMCs. V usage is TRBV5-1 and J usage is TRBJ1-1; 7 bases are shared with TRBD1. The TCR sequence derives from a girl under 18 in good health and CMV-seronegative. CDR3 DNA sequence: TGCGCCAGCAGCTTGGGTACAGGGGTGAACACTGAAGCTTTCTTT. Its protein is CASSLGTGVNTEAFF. Full variable domain (rest looked up from reference TRBV5-1 and TRBJ1-1): KAGVTQTPRYLIKTRGQQVTLSCSPISGHRSVSWYQQTPGQGLQFLFEYFSETQRNKGNFPGRFSGRQFSNSRSEMNVSTLELGDSALYLCASSLGTGVNTEAFFGQGTRLTVV.